The 28 T cell receptor beta chains reported below all come from one sample, sequenced in a study of T cells expressing NK-cell markers. No DNA is given; TCRdb re-called the 5' RACE reads and lists each CDR3 protein once. This sample's table reports about 180,000 distinct CDR3 sequences. The source material was blood T cells: a sorted CD56 or NKG2C T cell subset, CD4+ or CD8+ T cells, or bulk PBMC T cells (not recorded which). The source is a woman between 18 and 75 years old in good health.

The chain joins TRBV3-1 to TRBJ2-4; TCRdb calls TRBD2, which cannot be checked without DNA. Germline V CDR1 and CDR2: LGHDT, YNNKEL (reference sequence). CDR3 length: 15 residues. The CDR3 here is CASSQGLAGGNIQYF. Full variable domain (rest looked up from reference TRBV3-1 and TRBJ2-4): DTAVSQTPKYLVTQMGNDKSIKCEQNLGHDTMYWYKQDSKKFLKIMFSYNNKELIINETVPNRFSPKSPDKAHLNLHINSLELGDSAVYFCASSQGLAGGNIQYFGAGTRLSVL.

The chain employs TRBV5-4 and TRBJ2-4; TCRdb reports TRBD2, a call that lacks DNA to check it against. The CDR3 consists of 18 residues. The germline V gene encodes CDR1 SGHNT and CDR2 YYREEE (reference sequence). This chain's CDR3 is CASSPGTSGRGGKNIQYF.

The chain joins TRBV20-1 to TRBJ2-1; the TRBD2 assignment by TCRdb is unverifiable without DNA. CDR1 is DFQATT and CDR2 is SNEGSKA in the germline V gene (reference sequence). The CDR3 is 14 amino acids. Here the CDR3 reads CSARAGTSFDEQFF.

This chain's CDR3 is CASSRPGTGFGEQFF. This rearrangement joins TRBV12-3 or TRBV12-4 to TRBJ2-1; TCRdb calls TRBD1, which cannot be checked without DNA. This CDR3 spans 15 amino acids.

The chain recombines TRBV7-7 with TRBJ2-3; TCRdb names TRBD1, which stays unverified in the absence of DNA. The CDR3 extends over 15 amino acids. Germline assignment: CDR1 SSHAT and CDR2 FNYEAQ (reference sequence). CDR3 loop: CASSPGTGVGDTQYF. The entire variable domain, with the rest obtained from reference TRBV7-7 and TRBJ2-3, is as follows: GAGVSQSPRYKVTKRGQDVTLRCDPISSHATLYWYQQALGQGPEFLTYFNYEAQPDKSGLPSDRFSAERPEGSISTLTIQRTEQRDSAMYRCASSPGTGVGDTQYFGPGTRLTVL.

CDR3 in amino acids: CASSLQLAGFSPHSSTDTQYF. The chain couples TRBV11-2 to TRBJ2-3; TCRdb's assignment of TRBD1 cannot be checked, as there is no DNA. This CDR3 has 21 residues. The germline CDR1 and CDR2 sequences are SGHAT and FQNNGV. Full variable domain (outside the CDR3, taken from reference TRBV11-2 and TRBJ2-3): EAGVAQSPRYKIIEKRQSVAFWCNPISGHATLYWYQQILGQGPKLLIQFQNNGVVDDSQLPKDRFSAERLKGVDSTLKIQPAKLEDSAVYLCASSLQLAGFSPHSSTDTQYFGPGTRLTVL.

The chain couples TRBV5-1 to TRBJ2-1; TCRdb picks TRBD1, but there is no DNA to check that call. The CDR3 loop spans 15 amino acids. Germline V lookup: CDR1 SGHRS, CDR2 YFSETQ. The CDR3 is CASSSRGDYYNEQFF.

The chain is built from TRBV7-9 and TRBJ1-2; checking the TCRdb D call of TRBD1 is not possible without DNA. There are 14 residues in the CDR3. CDR1 and CDR2 (germline): SEHNR, FQNEAQ (reference sequence). The CDR3 sequence: CASSPPRAENGYTF.

The J gene is TRBJ2-7, the V gene TRBV6-5; TCRdb designates TRBD2, a call that cannot be tested without DNA. The CDR3 runs 16 residues. CDR1 MNHEY and CDR2 SVGAGI come from the germline V gene. The CDR3 loop is CASSYSQSSGTYEQYF.

V gene TRBV9 combines with J gene TRBJ2-3; TCRdb selects TRBD1, and the lack of DNA leaves this call unchecked. This CDR3 spans 12 amino acids. From germline, CDR1 is SGDLS and CDR2 YYNGEE. This CDR3 reads CASGTGSDTQYF.

This chain joins TRBV20-1 and TRBJ2-7; TCRdb proposes TRBD2, but this gene call is untestable without DNA. This CDR3 is 14 amino acids long. Germline V gene data show CDR1 as DFQATT and CDR2 as SNEGSKA (reference sequence). The CDR3 sequence is CSAGLAGGRDEQYF.

J is TRBJ2-1 and V is TRBV18; TCRdb selects TRBD2, and the lack of DNA leaves this call unchecked. The CDR3 spans 13 residues. CDR1 and CDR2 (germline): KGHSH, LQKENI. This chain's CDR3 is CASSPTRGNEQFF.

This chain joins TRBV5-1 and TRBJ2-7; TCRdb outputs TRBD1, but without DNA this stays unchecked. The germline V gene has CDR1 SGHRS and CDR2 YFSETQ. This CDR3 has 14 residues. This CDR3 reads CASSPDLGIYEQYF. The variable domain in full, with the rest retrieved from reference TRBV5-1 and TRBJ2-7, is KAGVTQTPRYLIKTRGQQVTLSCSPISGHRSVSWYQQTPGQGLQFLFEYFSETQRNKGNFPGRFSGRQFSNSRSEMNVSTLELGDSALYLCASSPDLGIYEQYFGPGTRLTVT.

The rearrangement links TRBV12-3 or TRBV12-4 to TRBJ1-2; TCRdb indicates TRBD1, and absent DNA this call remains unverified. The CDR3 sequence is 13 residues long. CDR3 protein: CASGTGANYGYTF.

The J gene is TRBJ2-3, the V gene TRBV20-1; no DNA is available, so the TRBD2 call from TCRdb remains unchecked. The CDR3 is 11 residues long. Germline V gene lookup returns CDR1 DFQATT and CDR2 SNEGSKA (reference sequence). The chain's CDR3 is CSVAPSGGQYF.

The chain joins TRBV20-1 to TRBJ1-5; the D gene TCRdb calls, TRBD1, cannot be checked with no DNA. Germline V gene lookup returns CDR1 DFQATT and CDR2 SNEGSKA (reference sequence). CDR3 size: 16 residues. The CDR3 sequence is CSARGPGQGTNQPQHF.

The chain uses TRBV5-6 and TRBJ2-2; absent DNA, TCRdb's TRBD2 call cannot be checked. CDR1 is SGHDT, CDR2 YYEEEE, per germline. The CDR3 length is 14 residues. The CDR3 spells CASSQAGGTGELFF.

V usage is TRBV3-1 and J usage is TRBJ2-7. CDR3 length: 12 residues. The germline V gene has CDR1 LGHDT and CDR2 YNNKEL (reference sequence). CDR3 in amino acids: CASSQDFTEQYF.

The V call is TRBV4-1, the J call TRBJ1-2; the D call from TCRdb, TRBD1, cannot be confirmed without DNA. The CDR3 is 18 amino acids. Germline V lookup: CDR1 MGHRA, CDR2 YSYEKL. The CDR3: CASSQEGEWGQVNYGYTF.

The chain links TRBV10-3 to TRBJ2-3; TCRdb reports TRBD1, a call that lacks DNA to check it against. CDR1 and CDR2 (germline): ENHRY, SYGVKD. The CDR3 length is 14 residues. The CDR3 is CAISTGSSTDTQYF.

The CDR3 sequence: CASSFRLASYEQYF. This chain joins TRBV7-2 and TRBJ2-7. This CDR3 comprises 14 residues. Germline lookup yields CDR1 SGHTA and CDR2 FQGNSA.

The chain uses TRBV5-1 and TRBJ2-1; TCRdb outputs TRBD2, but without DNA this stays unchecked. Germline assignment: CDR1 SGHRS and CDR2 YFSETQ. CDR3 length: 16 amino acids. CDR3 sequence reads: CASSLASGTRGIEQFF.

The J gene is TRBJ2-5, the V gene TRBV15. The CDR3 has 14 amino acids. Germline loops: CDR1 LNHNV, CDR2 YYDKDF (reference sequence). The CDR3 loop reads CATSRGGGRETQYF.

J is TRBJ1-2 and V is TRBV11-2. This CDR3 comprises 18 residues. Germline V CDR1 and CDR2: SGHAT, FQNNGV. This CDR3 reads CASSFPVVRARTNYGYTF.

The chain joins TRBV20-1 to TRBJ2-7; TCRdb designates TRBD2, a call that cannot be tested without DNA. Germline V gene sequence: CDR1 DFQATT, CDR2 SNEGSKA (reference sequence). The length of the CDR3 is 13 residues. This CDR3 reads CSADPPGNYEQYF.

The chain couples TRBV9 to TRBJ2-2; the TRBD1 assignment by TCRdb is unverifiable without DNA. In germline, CDR1 is SGDLS, CDR2 YYNGEE. The CDR3 covers 17 residues. The CDR3 sequence is CASSVASTGGSTGELFF.

The V and J genes are TRBV4-1 and TRBJ2-2; no DNA is available, so the TRBD1 call from TCRdb remains unchecked. The germline CDR1 and CDR2 sequences are MGHRA and YSYEKL. The CDR3 extends over 18 amino acids. The CDR3 here is CASSQDYSSRGKGGELFF.

This chain joins TRBV3-1 and TRBJ1-6; TCRdb indicates TRBD1, and absent DNA this call remains unverified. Germline V gene data show CDR1 as LGHDT and CDR2 as YNNKEL (reference sequence). The CDR3 has 14 amino acids. The CDR3 is CASSPGGANSPLHF. The variable domain in full, completed from reference TRBV3-1 and TRBJ1-6, reads DTAVSQTPKYLVTQMGNDKSIKCEQNLGHDTMYWYKQDSKKFLKIMFSYNNKELIINETVPNRFSPKSPDKAHLNLHINSLELGDSAVYFCASSPGGANSPLHFGNGTRLTVT.